This is a list of T cell receptor beta chains from one sample in a study of blood T cell repertoires in COVID-19. Generated by immunoSEQ multiplex PCR, the TCRdb table keeps only in-frame clones and is missing some. The sample lists 300,000 to 450,000 clones, over 75% seen once, with about 2.1% in the top ten. Sequencing was carried out using peripheral blood. The source of these receptors is an older woman with COVID-19, enrolled during active disease. Each CDR3 is given with its conserved first and last residue. D genes are given only for firm matches. Some rows mark clone size as missing; the rest say once, few, many or name a class of expanded clone.

CDR3 protein: CASSSSGLGTGELFF; CDR3 DNA: TGTGCCAGCAGCTCCTCAGGGCTAGGGACCGGGGAGCTGTTTTTT; D gene: NA; V gene: TRBV7-9; clone size: few; J gene: TRBJ2-2
CDR3 protein: CATSGPGQPAEAFF; CDR3 DNA: TGTGCCACCAGCGGCCCGGGACAGCCAGCCGAAGCTTTCTTT; D gene: TRBD1; V gene: TRBV15; clone size: NA; J gene: TRBJ1-1
CDR3 protein: CASSFWDRRNGYTF; CDR3 DNA: TGTGCCAGCAGTTTTTGGGACAGGAGAAATGGCTACACCTTC; D gene: TRBD1; V gene: TRBV27; clone size: NA; J gene: TRBJ1-2
CDR3 protein: CASREESSGNTIYF; CDR3 DNA: TGTGCCAGTAGAGAGGAGAGCTCTGGAAACACCATATATTTT; D gene: NA; V gene: TRBV19; clone size: NA; J gene: TRBJ1-3
CDR3 protein: CASSPQGKGNYGYTF; CDR3 DNA: TGTGCCAGCAGCCCACAGGGGAAAGGGAACTATGGCTACACCTTC; D gene: TRBD1; V gene: TRBV11-2; clone size: NA; J gene: TRBJ1-2
CDR3 protein: CASSRRDGYFNYGYTF; CDR3 DNA: TGTGCCAGCAGCCGGCGGGACGGTTACTTTAACTATGGCTACACCTTC; D gene: NA; V gene: TRBV13; clone size: once; J gene: TRBJ1-2
CDR3 protein: CASSLVIEQFF; CDR3 DNA: TGTGCCAGCAGCTTAGTAATTGAGCAGTTCTTC; D gene: NA; V gene: TRBV7-2; clone size: NA; J gene: TRBJ2-1
CDR3 protein: CASSRGSENSEAFF; CDR3 DNA: TGTGCCAGCTCCCGCGGATCTGAAAACTCTGAAGCTTTCTTT; D gene: NA; V gene: TRBV18; clone size: NA; J gene: TRBJ1-1
CDR3 protein: CASSPREGDYSPLHF; CDR3 DNA: TGTGCCAGCAGCCCTAGGGAGGGTGACTATTCACCCCTCCACTTT; D gene: NA; V gene: TRBV4-2; clone size: NA; J gene: TRBJ1-6
CDR3 protein: CASREPGRGANYGYTF; CDR3 DNA: TGTGCCAGCAGAGAACCGGGGAGAGGAGCTAACTATGGCTACACCTTC; D gene: NA; V gene: TRBV5-8; clone size: NA; J gene: TRBJ1-2
CDR3 protein: CASTRTVQDTQYF; CDR3 DNA: TGTGCCAGCACCAGGACAGTGCAGGATACGCAGTATTTT; D gene: NA; V gene: TRBV6-6; clone size: NA; J gene: TRBJ2-3
CDR3 protein: CSGGQGDYGYTF; CDR3 DNA: TGCAGCGGGGGACAGGGAGACTATGGCTACACCTTC; D gene: TRBD1; V gene: TRBV29-1; clone size: NA; J gene: TRBJ1-2
CDR3 protein: CASSVGTSGFSDTQYF; CDR3 DNA: TGTGCCAGCAGCGTTGGGACTAGCGGTTTCTCAGATACGCAGTATTTT; D gene: TRBD2; V gene: TRBV9; clone size: NA; J gene: TRBJ2-3
CDR3 protein: CASSLDSRDGYTF; CDR3 DNA: TGCGCCAGCAGCTTGGATAGCAGGGATGGCTACACCTTC; D gene: NA; V gene: TRBV5-1; clone size: NA; J gene: TRBJ1-2
CDR3 protein: CASSATRNEQYF; CDR3 DNA: TGTGCCAGCAGCGCAACTAGAAATGAGCAGTACTTC; D gene: NA; V gene: TRBV6-2/TRBV6-3; clone size: NA; J gene: TRBJ2-7
CDR3 protein: CAISESLGPAGGTDTQYF; CDR3 DNA: TGTGCCATCAGTGAGTCGTTAGGTCCAGCGGGGGGCACAGATACGCAGTATTTT; D gene: TRBD2; V gene: TRBV10-3; clone size: NA; J gene: TRBJ2-3
CDR3 protein: CASSRRGGRYNEQFF; CDR3 DNA: TGTGCCAGCAGTCGGCGGGGGGGCCGCTACAATGAGCAGTTCTTC; D gene: TRBD2; V gene: TRBV2; clone size: once; J gene: TRBJ2-1
CDR3 protein: CASSHTGDVELFF; CDR3 DNA: TGCGCCAGCAGCCACACAGGGGACGTGGAACTGTTTTTT; D gene: TRBD1; V gene: TRBV5-1; clone size: NA; J gene: TRBJ1-4
CDR3 protein: CASSREGRNYGYTF; CDR3 DNA: TGTGCCAGCAGCAGGGAGGGCAGGAACTATGGCTACACCTTC; D gene: NA; V gene: TRBV7-8; clone size: NA; J gene: TRBJ1-2
CDR3 protein: CASSLGTGYNEQFF; CDR3 DNA: TGTGCCAGTAGTTTAGGGACAGGGTACAATGAGCAGTTCTTC; D gene: TRBD1; V gene: TRBV19; clone size: NA; J gene: TRBJ2-1
CDR3 protein: CASRGRGSNEQFF; CDR3 DNA: TGTGCCAGCAGAGGGCGGGGTAGTAATGAGCAGTTCTTC; D gene: NA; V gene: TRBV6-5; clone size: NA; J gene: TRBJ2-1
CDR3 protein: CASSQRTEAFF; CDR3 DNA: TGTGCCAGCAGCCAGCGGACTGAAGCTTTCTTT; D gene: NA; V gene: TRBV3-1/TRBV3-2; clone size: once; J gene: TRBJ1-1
CDR3 protein: CASSSGTFNGYTF; CDR3 DNA: TGTGCCAGCAGCTCCGGGACATTTAACGGCTACACCTTC; D gene: NA; V gene: TRBV6-2/TRBV6-3; clone size: NA; J gene: TRBJ1-2
CDR3 protein: CASSPPRTSGSYNEQFF; CDR3 DNA: TGTGCCAGCTCACCACCCCGGACTAGCGGGAGCTACAATGAGCAGTTCTTC; D gene: TRBD2; V gene: TRBV18; clone size: NA; J gene: TRBJ2-1
CDR3 protein: CASSGPWGQGEETQYF; CDR3 DNA: TGTGCCAGCAGTGGACCCTGGGGACAGGGGGAAGAGACCCAGTACTTC; D gene: TRBD1; V gene: TRBV25-1; clone size: NA; J gene: TRBJ2-5
CDR3 protein: CATRGSGQGTGELFF; CDR3 DNA: TGTGCCACCAGGGGCTCGGGACAGGGAACCGGGGAGCTGTTTTTT; D gene: TRBD1; V gene: TRBV24-1; clone size: NA; J gene: TRBJ2-2
CDR3 protein: CASGARPNTEAFF; CDR3 DNA: TGTGCCAGCGGGGCCAGACCCAACACTGAAGCTTTCTTT; D gene: NA; V gene: TRBV13; clone size: once; J gene: TRBJ1-1
CDR3 protein: CASSQEVQGPYEQYF; CDR3 DNA: TGTGCCAGCAGCCAAGAGGTACAGGGCCCCTACGAGCAGTACTTC; D gene: NA; V gene: TRBV3-1/TRBV3-2; clone size: NA; J gene: TRBJ2-7
CDR3 protein: CASSSGLAGAGETQYF; CDR3 DNA: TGTGCCAGCAGCTCAGGACTAGCGGGGGCCGGGGAGACCCAGTACTTC; D gene: TRBD2; V gene: TRBV7-3; clone size: NA; J gene: TRBJ2-5
CDR3 protein: CASSVAGSYRGMDGYTF; CDR3 DNA: TGTGCCAGCAGCGTAGCTGGATCGTACAGGGGTATGGATGGCTACACCTTC; D gene: TRBD1; V gene: TRBV9; clone size: NA; J gene: TRBJ1-2
CDR3 protein: CASSRGQNINYGYTF; CDR3 DNA: TGTGCCAGCAGCCGAGGGCAGAATATTAACTATGGCTACACCTTC; D gene: NA; V gene: TRBV7-9; clone size: NA; J gene: TRBJ1-2
CDR3 protein: CASTLTGDNSPLHF; CDR3 DNA: TGTGCCAGCACCCTAACGGGTGACAATTCACCCCTCCACTTT; D gene: NA; V gene: TRBV7-9; clone size: NA; J gene: TRBJ1-6